The 29 T cell receptor beta chains reported below all come from one sample, sequenced in a study of T cells expressing NK-cell markers. TCRdb reprocessed the 5' RACE reads, with one entry per CDR3 protein and no DNA. The repertoire table contains 150,000 to 180,000 distinct CDR3 sequences. The sequencing sample was made of blood T cells: a sorted CD56 or NKG2C T cell subset, CD4+ or CD8+ T cells, or bulk PBMC T cells (not recorded which). The receptors stem from a woman between 50 and 59 years old in good health.

The J gene is TRBJ2-5, the V gene TRBV5-1; the TCRdb call, TRBD1, lacks DNA for checking. The CDR3 sequence is 13 residues long. Germline V lookup: CDR1 SGHRS, CDR2 YFSETQ. CDR3 sequence: CASSSGQQETQYF. The whole variable domain, filled in from reference TRBV5-1 and TRBJ2-5, reads KAGVTQTPRYLIKTRGQQVTLSCSPISGHRSVSWYQQTPGQGLQFLFEYFSETQRNKGNFPGRFSGRQFSNSRSEMNVSTLELGDSALYLCASSSGQQETQYFGPGTRLLVL.

The gene calls are TRBV5-4 and TRBJ2-3; TCRdb picks TRBD2, but there is no DNA to check that call. The CDR3 loop spans 14 amino acids. The germline CDR1 and CDR2 sequences are SGHNT and YYREEE (reference sequence). This CDR3 reads CASGGVGSTDTQYF.

The V and J genes are TRBV5-1 and TRBJ1-1; TCRdb gives TRBD1 as the D gene, but with no DNA this cannot be confirmed. The CDR3 totals 13 residues. CDR1 is SGHRS, CDR2 YFSETQ, per germline. The CDR3 sequence is CASSLTGSTEAFF. Filled out from reference TRBV5-1 and TRBJ1-1, the complete variable domain reads KAGVTQTPRYLIKTRGQQVTLSCSPISGHRSVSWYQQTPGQGLQFLFEYFSETQRNKGNFPGRFSGRQFSNSRSEMNVSTLELGDSALYLCASSLTGSTEAFFGQGTRLTVV.

The V call is TRBV13, the J call TRBJ2-1; the TCRdb call, TRBD1, lacks DNA for checking. This CDR3 has 15 amino acids. Germline CDR1 reads PRHDT; CDR2 reads FYEKMQ (reference sequence). The CDR3 loop reads CASSPGSDPYNEQFF.

CDR3 sequence reads: CASSEGQAEADTQYF. The J gene is TRBJ2-3, the V gene TRBV6-4; the TCRdb call, TRBD1, lacks DNA for checking. Germline CDR1 MRHNA, CDR2 SNTAGT. The CDR3 has 15 residues.

The chain is built from TRBV3-1 and TRBJ2-7. This CDR3 region has 13 residues. Germline-derived CDR1 and CDR2 are LGHDT and YNNKEL (reference sequence). The CDR3 reads CASRGWGTYEQYF.

V is TRBV29-1 and J is TRBJ1-1. Germline V gene data show CDR1 as SQVTM and CDR2 as ANQGSEA. CDR3 length: 15 amino acids. CDR3 in amino acids: CSVEDGRGGANGAFF.

The J gene is TRBJ1-5, the V gene TRBV18. CDR3 length: 12 residues. Germline CDR1 KGHSH, CDR2 LQKENI. This CDR3 reads CASSPDLEPQHF.

This chain uses TRBV24-1 with TRBJ2-2; TCRdb designates TRBD1, a call that cannot be tested without DNA. Looked up from germline, CDR1 is KGHDR and CDR2 is SFDVKD. CDR3 length equals 14 residues. CDR3 residues: CATSDDSYTGELFF.

The chain joins TRBV11-2 to TRBJ2-3; the TCRdb D gene call, TRBD2, has no DNA to confirm it. CDR1 is SGHAT, CDR2 FQNNGV, per germline. This CDR3 comprises 16 residues. CDR3 protein: CASSLVAGTSTDTQYF. Full variable domain (rest looked up from reference TRBV11-2 and TRBJ2-3): EAGVAQSPRYKIIEKRQSVAFWCNPISGHATLYWYQQILGQGPKLLIQFQNNGVVDDSQLPKDRFSAERLKGVDSTLKIQPAKLEDSAVYLCASSLVAGTSTDTQYFGPGTRLTVL.

V is TRBV12-3 or TRBV12-4 and J is TRBJ2-3; the TCRdb call, TRBD1, lacks DNA for checking. CDR3 size: 14 residues. CDR3: CASSLGGQADTQYF.

The chain carries TRBV24-1 and TRBJ2-1; the D call of TRBD2 rests on TCRdb alone, since no DNA is present to check it. There are 13 residues in the CDR3. Per germline, CDR1 KGHDR and CDR2 SFDVKD. The CDR3 loop is CATSGVRNNEQFF.

The chain carries TRBV10-3 and TRBJ2-2; without DNA, the TCRdb call of TRBD1 cannot be checked. Germline values: CDR1 ENHRY, CDR2 SYGVKD. This CDR3 has 15 amino acids. The CDR3 sequence is CAISNDRANTGELFF.

The V and J genes are TRBV7-9 and TRBJ1-2; the TCRdb call, TRBD1, lacks DNA for checking. This CDR3 comprises 12 residues. Germline lookup yields CDR1 SEHNR and CDR2 FQNEAQ (reference sequence). CDR3 residues: CASSPGSGSYTF.

The chain carries TRBV9 and TRBJ1-1. The CDR3 is made up of 15 amino acids. The germline V gene has CDR1 SGDLS and CDR2 YYNGEE. CDR3: CASSVGDSSWTEAFF.

The chain has TRBV13 and TRBJ1-4; TCRdb selects TRBD1, and the lack of DNA leaves this call unchecked. The V gene's germline CDR1 is PRHDT and CDR2 FYEKMQ (reference sequence). The CDR3 is made up of 15 amino acids. CDR3 sequence: CASSMTGGTNEKLFF.

The chain carries TRBV4-1 and TRBJ1-1. Germline assignment: CDR1 MGHRA and CDR2 YSYEKL. The CDR3 extends over 14 amino acids. The CDR3: CASSPNREGTEAFF.

The V and J genes are TRBV29-1 and TRBJ2-7; TCRdb calls TRBD2, which cannot be checked without DNA. CDR3 length: 14 amino acids. Germline V CDR1 and CDR2: SQVTM, ANQGSEA. The CDR3 loop is CSVVGGLAGNEQYF.

The chain couples TRBV7-9 to TRBJ2-1. Germline V gives CDR1 SEHNR, CDR2 FQNEAQ (reference sequence). This CDR3 is 12 amino acids long. This CDR3 reads CASSLGRNEQFF.

The rearrangement links TRBV12-5 to TRBJ2-2; TCRdb calls TRBD1, which cannot be checked without DNA. This CDR3 is built from 14 residues. CDR1 and CDR2 (germline): LGHNT, FRNRAP. The CDR3 sequence: CASARDRGTGELFF.

The chain's CDR3 is CATSDLGQGAYTGELFF. The chain joins TRBV24-1 to TRBJ2-2; TCRdb names TRBD1, which stays unverified in the absence of DNA. The V gene's germline CDR1 is KGHDR and CDR2 SFDVKD. This CDR3 comprises 17 residues.

CDR3 sequence reads: CASSQAGTSGSDEQFF. The chain combines TRBV4-2 with TRBJ2-1; as DNA is missing, the TRBD2 call by TCRdb cannot be tested. The CDR3 covers 16 residues. Germline CDR1 and CDR2: LGHNA and YNFKEQ.

The genes are TRBV15 and TRBJ2-1; TCRdb returns TRBD1, unconfirmable since there is no DNA. The CDR3 is 17 amino acids. Per the germline V gene, CDR1 is LNHNV and CDR2 is YYDKDF (reference sequence). CDR3 region: CATSTQRGVFAYNEQFF.

The chain is built from TRBV27 and TRBJ1-5; TCRdb calls TRBD1, which cannot be checked without DNA. The CDR3 length is 15 residues. Germline CDR1 is MNHEY and CDR2 is SMNVEV (reference sequence). The CDR3 here is CASRTGVNSNQPQHF.

This chain joins TRBV29-1 and TRBJ2-1; checking the TCRdb D call of TRBD2 is not possible without DNA. Germline V gene sequence: CDR1 SQVTM, CDR2 ANQGSEA. The CDR3 runs 13 residues. The CDR3 region is CSVRLAADNEQFF.

This rearrangement joins TRBV4-1 to TRBJ2-1; the TCRdb D gene call, TRBD2, has no DNA to confirm it. The germline V gene encodes CDR1 MGHRA and CDR2 YSYEKL. This CDR3 spans 14 amino acids. CDR3 residues: CASSQATSHDEQFF.

The rearrangement uses TRBV5-6 and TRBJ2-1; TCRdb calls TRBD1, which cannot be checked without DNA. The length of the CDR3 is 14 residues. Germline lookup yields CDR1 SGHDT and CDR2 YYEEEE. This CDR3 reads CASSPDTFEFKQFF.

The chain combines TRBV5-1 with TRBJ2-2. The CDR3 covers 12 residues. Looked up from germline, CDR1 is SGHRS and CDR2 is YFSETQ. The CDR3 loop reads CASSLQWGELFF.

This chain joins TRBV29-1 and TRBJ2-3; TCRdb designates TRBD2, a call that cannot be tested without DNA. Germline CDR1 reads SQVTM; CDR2 reads ANQGSEA. CDR3 length: 15 amino acids. CDR3 region: CSVVFAGRGEDTQYF.